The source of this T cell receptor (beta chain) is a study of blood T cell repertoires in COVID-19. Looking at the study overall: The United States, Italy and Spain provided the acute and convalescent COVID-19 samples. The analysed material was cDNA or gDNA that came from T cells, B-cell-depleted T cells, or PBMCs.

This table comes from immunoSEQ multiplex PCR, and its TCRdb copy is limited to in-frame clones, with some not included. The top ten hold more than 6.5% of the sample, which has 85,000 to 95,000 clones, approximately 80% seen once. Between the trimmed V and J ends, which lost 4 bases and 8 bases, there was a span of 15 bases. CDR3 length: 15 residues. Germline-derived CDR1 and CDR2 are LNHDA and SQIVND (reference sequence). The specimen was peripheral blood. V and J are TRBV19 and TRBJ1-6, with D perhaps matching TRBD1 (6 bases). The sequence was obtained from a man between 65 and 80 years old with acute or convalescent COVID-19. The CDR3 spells CASSTNRAGDSPLHF. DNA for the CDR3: TGTGCCAGTAGTACCAACAGGGCAGGGGATTCACCCCTCCACTTT.